The sequence of this TCR beta chain was determined in a study of glioma-infiltrating T cells. Study-level findings and limits: Above-expected tissue-blood divergence occurred in all gliomas, most in low-grade ones.

Amplification of TCR alpha and beta CDR3 regions from RNA used iRepertoire nested multiplex PCR. TCRdb reanalysed the multiplex PCR reads using MiXCR and keeps one entry per CDR3 protein. Of fewer than 200,000 distinct CDR3 sequences in the sample, roughly 45% were seen once. CDR1 is SGHRS, CDR2 YFSETQ, per germline. The V end lost 7 bases, the J end lost 0 bases, and 22 bases lay between the germline ends. CDR3 length: 18 residues. Remarks on this clonotype: What it recognizes is unknown.

The origin of this receptor is a human donor with low-grade glioma or glioblastoma, undergoing nonglioma brain surgery, or in good health (not recorded which). The source material was glioma tissue, nonneoplastic brain tissue, or PBMCs (not recorded which). The J gene is TRBJ1-4, the V gene TRBV5-1, with TRBD1 as a possible D gene (5 bases). The CDR3, as DNA: TGCGCCAGCCGCCCGATATCGAGAGGACACACAACTAATGAAAAACTGTTTTTT. It specifies CASRPISRGHTTNEKLFF.